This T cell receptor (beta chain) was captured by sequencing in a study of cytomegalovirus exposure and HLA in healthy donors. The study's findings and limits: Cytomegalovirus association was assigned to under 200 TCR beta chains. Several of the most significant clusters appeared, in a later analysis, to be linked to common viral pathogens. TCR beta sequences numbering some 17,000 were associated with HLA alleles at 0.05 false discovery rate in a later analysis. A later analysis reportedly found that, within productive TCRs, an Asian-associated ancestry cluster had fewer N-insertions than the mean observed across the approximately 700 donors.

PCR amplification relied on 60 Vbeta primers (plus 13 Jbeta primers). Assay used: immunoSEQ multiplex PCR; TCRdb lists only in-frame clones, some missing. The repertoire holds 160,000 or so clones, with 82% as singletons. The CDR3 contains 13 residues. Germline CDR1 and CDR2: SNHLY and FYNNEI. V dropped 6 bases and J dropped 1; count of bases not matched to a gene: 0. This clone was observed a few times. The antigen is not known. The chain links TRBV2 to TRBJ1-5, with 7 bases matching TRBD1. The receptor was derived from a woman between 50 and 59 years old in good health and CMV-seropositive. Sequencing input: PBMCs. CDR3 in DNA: TGTGCCAGCAGGGACAGGAGCAATCAGCCCCAGCATTTT. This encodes CASRDRSNQPQHF. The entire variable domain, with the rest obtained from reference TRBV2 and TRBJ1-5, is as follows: EPEVTQTPSHQVTQMGQEVILRCVPISNHLYFYWYRQILGQKVEFLVSFYNNEISEKSEIFDDQFSVERPDGSNFTLKIRSTKLEDSAMYFCASRDRSNQPQHFGDGTRLSIL.